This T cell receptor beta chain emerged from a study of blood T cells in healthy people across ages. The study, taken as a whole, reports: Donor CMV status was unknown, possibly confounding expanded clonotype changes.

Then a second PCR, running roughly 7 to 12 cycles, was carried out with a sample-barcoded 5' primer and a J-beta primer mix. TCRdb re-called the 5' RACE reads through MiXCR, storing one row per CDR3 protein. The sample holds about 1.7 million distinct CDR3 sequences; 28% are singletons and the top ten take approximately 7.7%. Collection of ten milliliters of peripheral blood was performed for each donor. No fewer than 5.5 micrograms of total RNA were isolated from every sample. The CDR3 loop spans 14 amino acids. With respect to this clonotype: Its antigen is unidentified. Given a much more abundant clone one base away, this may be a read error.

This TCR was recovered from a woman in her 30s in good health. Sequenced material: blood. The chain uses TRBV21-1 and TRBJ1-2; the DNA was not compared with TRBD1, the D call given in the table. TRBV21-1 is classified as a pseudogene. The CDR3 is CASSKGSTGHGYTF. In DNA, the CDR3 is TGTGCCAGCAGCAAAGGATCGACAGGACATGGCTACACCTTC.